The 17 T cell receptor beta chains reported below all come from one sample, sequenced in a study of blood T cell repertoires in COVID-19 (dated by TCRdb to 2020 to 2021). The library was generated by the immunoSEQ multiplex PCR assay. The table comes from immuneACCESS by way of TCRdb, which keeps in-frame sequences with V and J called. Part of the clones is missing from these tables; in studies checked, under half for an unresolved V gene and the rest for unknown reasons. Recorded for this sample are approximately 170,000 clones; approximately 77% of them occurred a single time. Under 12% of the sample belongs to the ten largest clones. Sequencing was done on a sample of peripheral blood. The receptor source for this set is a woman at least 80 years old with active or convalescent COVID-19.

The rearrangement joins TRBV6-5 to TRBJ1-4; 8 nucleotides match TRBD1. Germline loops: CDR1 MNHEY, CDR2 SVGAGI. The J segment lost 8 bases and the V segment lost 6 bases, leaving 8 bases of the junction unmatched. This CDR3 comprises 14 residues. The chain's CDR3 is CASRAGTGPEKLFF. CDR3 nucleotide sequence: TGTGCCAGCAGGGCCGGGACAGGCCCAGAAAAACTGTTTTTT.

V and J are TRBV6-2 or TRBV6-3 and TRBJ2-7; D may be TRBD1 (6 bases). Germline CDR1 reads MNHEY; CDR2 reads SVGEGT. The CDR3 extends over 14 amino acids. Trimming stripped 2 bases from V and 3 bases from J, with 11 bases between. The CDR3 region has the DNA TGTGCCAGCAGTTACCCACAGGGTGACTACGAGCAGTACTTC. It translates to CASSYPQGDYEQYF.

The J gene is TRBJ2-7, the V gene TRBV6-1; TRBD2 aligns across 8 bases. This CDR3 has 16 residues. CDR1 and CDR2 (germline): MNHNS, SASEGT. V was clipped by 2 bases and J by 4 bases; unmatched bases: 10. In DNA, the CDR3 is TGTGCCAGCAGTGAAAGCCTAGCGGGCGTATTTTACGAGCAGTACTTC. This codes for CASSESLAGVFYEQYF.

The V call is TRBV6-6, the J call TRBJ2-2; no clear D. V was trimmed by 5 bases and J by 0 bases, leaving 10 bases between them. The CDR3 sequence is 15 residues long. Germline V gene data show CDR1 as MNHNY and CDR2 as SVGAGI (reference sequence). This CDR3 reads CASSTPTPNTGELFF. The CDR3 DNA is TGTGCCAGCAGTACGCCGACTCCGAACACCGGGGAGCTGTTTTTT.

The chain couples TRBV30 to TRBJ1-1, with D possibly being TRBD1 (5 bases). The CDR3 length is 13 residues. Germline CDR1 is GTSNPN and CDR2 is SVGIG (reference sequence). Trimming shortened V by 2 bases and J by 1 base, and 8 bases separated the two germline ends. CDR3 nucleotides: TGTGCCTGGAGTTTTGACAGGAACACTGAAGCTTTCTTT. Encoded protein: CAWSFDRNTEAFF.

The chain uses TRBV5-5 and TRBJ2-2, with a possible D match to TRBD1 (6 bases). This CDR3 contains 15 residues. V lost 6 bases and J 3 bases, leaving 15 bases between the germline ends. Germline V gives CDR1 SGHKS, CDR2 YYEKEE (reference sequence). CDR3 residues: CASNLQGPDTGELFF. The CDR3 region has the DNA TGTGCCAGCAACCTACAGGGTCCGGACACCGGGGAGCTGTTTTTT.

The chain recombines TRBV18 with TRBJ2-3; 7 bases match TRBD2. After removal of 0 bases from V and 2 bases from J, the junction contained 11 bases not matched to a gene. This CDR3 has 18 residues. Germline V gives CDR1 KGHSH, CDR2 LQKENI. For the CDR3, the DNA is TGTGCCAGCTCACCACCGAGTTGGGCTAGCGGTAACACAGATACGCAGTATTTT. Amino acid sequence: CASSPPSWASGNTDTQYF.

This clone was picked up a small number of times. J is TRBJ2-7 and V is TRBV5-1; a weak D match, TRBD2 (6 bases). Looked up from germline, CDR1 is SGHRS and CDR2 is YFSETQ. The CDR3 has 13 residues. Between the trimmed V and J ends, which lost 6 bases and 3 bases, there was a span of 13 bases. DNA of the CDR3: TGCGCCAGCAATAGCGGCTCCCACTACGAGCAGTACTTC. This gives the protein CASNSGSHYEQYF.

The gene calls are TRBV29-1 and TRBJ2-3; possibly TRBD1 for D (5 bases). The V gene's germline CDR1 is SQVTM and CDR2 ANQGSEA. The CDR3 is 12 residues long. V gave up 3 bases and J gave up 8 bases, with 12 bases separating them. CDR3 protein: CSVEAGSRTQYF. The CDR3 DNA reads as TGCAGCGTTGAGGCAGGGTCACGTACGCAGTATTTT.

This clone was seen a few times. The chain combines TRBV7-9 with TRBJ2-2; D is possibly TRBD2 (5 bases). The CDR3 is made up of 15 amino acids. The V end was cut by 2 bases, the J end by 6 bases, with 13 bases between. Germline values: CDR1 SEHNR, CDR2 FQNEAQ (reference sequence). The CDR3, as DNA: TGTGCCAGCAGCTTACGGGGTTCTAATCCCGGGGAGCTGTTTTTT. Amino acid sequence: CASSLRGSNPGELFF.

V gene TRBV6-5 combines with J gene TRBJ1-2; no firm D call. The germline gives CDR1 MNHEY, CDR2 SVGAGI. The CDR3 contains 13 residues. V lost 10 bases and J lost 4, with 16 bases in between. CDR3: CATARRDTYGYTF. The CDR3 DNA sequence: TGTGCCACCGCTCGGAGGGATACCTATGGCTACACCTTC.

The chain carries TRBV28 and TRBJ1-1; D is undetermined. Trimming pared 4 bases from V and 11 bases from J, leaving 23 bases between. Germline CDR1 is MDHEN and CDR2 is SYDVKM. This CDR3 spans 15 amino acids. The CDR3 sequence is CASSSETFAPVWAFF. CDR3 in DNA: TGTGCCAGCAGTTCGGAGACCTTTGCCCCCGTGTGGGCTTTCTTT.

The chain combines TRBV28 with TRBJ2-1; TRBD1 matches at 8 bases. The germline gives CDR1 MDHEN, CDR2 SYDVKM. The V gene end was trimmed by 3 bases and the J gene end by 5 bases; junction bases not matched to a gene: 6. The length of the CDR3 is 15 residues. The chain's CDR3 is CASSFQGAIHNEQFF. The CDR3 DNA reads TGTGCCAGCAGTTTTCAGGGGGCTATCCACAATGAGCAGTTCTTC.

The rearrangement links TRBV14 to TRBJ2-5; TRBD2 matches 8 bases. CDR3 length: 18 residues. Trimming cost V 1 base and J 4 bases; bases outside gene matches: 14. Per the germline V gene, CDR1 is SGHDN and CDR2 is FVKESK. The CDR3 nucleotides read TGTGCCAGCAGCCAAGGGGTACTAGCGGAACTTTGGAGAGAGACCCAGTACTTC. It is translated as CASSQGVLAELWRETQYF.

This clone was seen more than once but under ten times. The chain is built from TRBV19 and TRBJ1-5; D is possibly TRBD1 (5 bases). The CDR3 has 15 residues. Germline-derived CDR1 and CDR2 are LNHDA and SQIVND (reference sequence). The germline V and J ends were trimmed by 3 bases and 5 bases, with 14 bases remaining between them. CDR3 in amino acids: CASSIGRRVDQPQHF. The CDR3 DNA sequence: TGTGCCAGTAGTATCGGGCGCAGGGTGGATCAGCCCCAGCATTTT.

About this clone itself: This sample includes further DNA sequences coding for the same CDR3. The genes are TRBV28 and TRBJ2-7; 8 bases match TRBD2. CDR3 length: 14 residues. After removal of 6 bases from V and 0 bases from J, the junction contained 4 bases not matched to a gene. The germline gives CDR1 MDHEN, CDR2 SYDVKM. The CDR3 sequence is CASRPSGSSYEQYF. CDR3 DNA sequence: TGTGCCAGCAGACCGAGCGGGAGCTCCTACGAGCAGTACTTC. The full variable domain, rest sourced from reference TRBV28 and TRBJ2-7, is DVKVTQSSRYLVKRTGEKVFLECVQDMDHENMFWYRQDPGLGLRLIYFSYDVKMKEKGDIPEGYSVSREKKERFSLILESASTNQTSMYLCASRPSGSSYEQYFGPGTRLTVT.

This rearrangement joins TRBV7-8 to TRBJ1-1; a possible D gene is TRBD1 (5 bases). The CDR3 contains 15 residues. V lost 1 base, J lost 0 bases, and 9 bases lay in between. Germline assignment: CDR1 SGHVS and CDR2 FQNEAQ. DNA for the CDR3: TGTGCCAGCAGCTTAGAGGCGGGGCTGAACACTGAAGCTTTCTTT. Protein: CASSLEAGLNTEAFF.